This TCR beta chain was sequenced during a study of blood T cells in healthy people across ages. For the second PCR, which ran for about 6 to 11 cycles, a sample-barcoded 5' primer and a J-beta primer mix were used. One entry per CDR3 protein results from TCRdb running MiXCR on the 5' RACE reads. The sample has approximately 1,700,000 distinct CDR3 sequences, roughly two fifths seen once; the top ten hold around 23%. Trimming took off 1 base at V and 0 bases at J, with 22 bases between the two ends. The germline gives CDR1 SGHTA, CDR2 FQGNSA. The CDR3 contains 20 residues. This chain links TRBV7-2 with TRBJ1-5, with a weak D call TRBD1 (5 bases). The TCR comes from a human donor in good health. The sequencing input was blood. The CDR3 region is CASSLGRAGRIGDSNQPQHF. As DNA, the CDR3 is TGTGCCAGCAGCTTAGGGCGGGCAGGGAGGATAGGCGATAGCAATCAGCCCCAGCATTTT.